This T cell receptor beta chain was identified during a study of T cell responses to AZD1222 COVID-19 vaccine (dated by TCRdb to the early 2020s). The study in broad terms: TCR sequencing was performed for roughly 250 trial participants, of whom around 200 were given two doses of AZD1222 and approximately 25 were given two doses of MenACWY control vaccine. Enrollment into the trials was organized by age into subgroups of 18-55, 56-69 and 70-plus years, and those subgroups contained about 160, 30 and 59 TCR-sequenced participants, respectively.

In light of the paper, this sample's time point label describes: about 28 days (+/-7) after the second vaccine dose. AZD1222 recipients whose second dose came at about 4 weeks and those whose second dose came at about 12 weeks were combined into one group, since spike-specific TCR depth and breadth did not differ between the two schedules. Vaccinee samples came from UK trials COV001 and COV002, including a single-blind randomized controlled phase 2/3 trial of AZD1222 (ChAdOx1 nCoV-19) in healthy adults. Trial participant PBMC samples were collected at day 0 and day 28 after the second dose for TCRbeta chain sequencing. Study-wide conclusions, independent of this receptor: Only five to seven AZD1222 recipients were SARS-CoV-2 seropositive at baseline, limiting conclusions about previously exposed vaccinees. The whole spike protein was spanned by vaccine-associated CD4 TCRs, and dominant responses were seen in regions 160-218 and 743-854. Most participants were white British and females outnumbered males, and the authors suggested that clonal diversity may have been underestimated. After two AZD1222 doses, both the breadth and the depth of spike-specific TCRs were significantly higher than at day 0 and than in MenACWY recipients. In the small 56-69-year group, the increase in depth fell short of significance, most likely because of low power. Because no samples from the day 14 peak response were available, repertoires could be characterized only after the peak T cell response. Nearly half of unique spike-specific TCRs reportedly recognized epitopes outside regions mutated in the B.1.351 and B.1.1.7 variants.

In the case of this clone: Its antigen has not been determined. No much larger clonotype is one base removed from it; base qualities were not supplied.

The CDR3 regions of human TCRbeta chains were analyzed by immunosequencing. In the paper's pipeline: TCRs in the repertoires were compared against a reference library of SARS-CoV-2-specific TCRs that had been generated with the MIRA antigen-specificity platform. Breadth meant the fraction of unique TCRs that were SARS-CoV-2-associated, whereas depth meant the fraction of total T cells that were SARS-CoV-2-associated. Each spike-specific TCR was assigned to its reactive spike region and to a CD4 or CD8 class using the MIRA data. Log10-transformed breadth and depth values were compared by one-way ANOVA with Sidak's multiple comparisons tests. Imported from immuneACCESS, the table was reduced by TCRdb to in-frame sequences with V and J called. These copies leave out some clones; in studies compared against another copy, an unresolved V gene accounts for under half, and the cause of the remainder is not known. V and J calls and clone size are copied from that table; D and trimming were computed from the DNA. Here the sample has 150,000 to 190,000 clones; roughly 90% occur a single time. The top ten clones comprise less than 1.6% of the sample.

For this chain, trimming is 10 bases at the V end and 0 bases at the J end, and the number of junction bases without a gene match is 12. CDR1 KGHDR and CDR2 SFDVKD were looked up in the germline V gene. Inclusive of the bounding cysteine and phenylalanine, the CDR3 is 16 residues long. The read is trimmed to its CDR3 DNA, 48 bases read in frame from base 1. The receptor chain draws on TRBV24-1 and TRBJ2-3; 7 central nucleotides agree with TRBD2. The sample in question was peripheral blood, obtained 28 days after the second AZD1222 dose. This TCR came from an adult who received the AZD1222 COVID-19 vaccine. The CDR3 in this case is CATSVWGRDSTDTQYF. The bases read TGTGCCACGTCGGTTTGGGGGAGGGATAGCACAGATACGCAGTATTTT.